This T cell receptor beta chain was obtained from a study of blood T cell repertoires in COVID-19. Turning to the study itself: PBMCs, B-cell-depleted T cells, or T cells were the source of the cDNA or gDNA that made up the material.

Enrolled during active infection, Seattle patients were then followed longitudinally. Original data processing: Scientists estimated how many nucleated cells there were by amplifying reference gene primers. Repertoires were generated with immunoSEQ multiplex PCR, while TCRdb's copy carries only in-frame clones and drops some. The V and J calls and clone size were taken over from that table, and D and trimming were inferred from the DNA. The sample has 540,000 or so clones; around 90% are singletons. The CDR3 is made up of 14 amino acids. The V segment lost 1 base and the J segment 5 bases; nucleotides outside the gene matches: 4. Germline CDR1 reads SGHRS; CDR2 reads YFSETQ.

The TCR originated in a woman aged 45-65 years with COVID-19, enrolled during active disease. This chain uses TRBV5-1 with TRBJ2-3; 7 bases align to TRBD1. The specimen sequenced was peripheral blood. The CDR3 region is CASSLPNRGDTQYF. DNA for the CDR3: TGCGCCAGCAGCTTGCCCAACAGGGGAGATACGCAGTATTTT.